A selection of T cell receptor beta chains follows, all from one sample in a study of Ad26.COV2.S vaccination and SARS-CoV-2 variants. This table comes from immunoSEQ multiplex PCR, and its TCRdb copy is limited to in-frame clones, with some not included. Of about 350,000 clones listed, roughly nine tenths are singletons. The source was peripheral blood, collected in a trial of Ad26.COV2.S vaccine versus placebo. The receptor source for this set is a person between 18 and 65 years old who received the Ad26.COV2.S COVID-19 vaccine or a placebo. CDR3s include the opening cysteine and the closing phenylalanine or tryptophan. Fields, in order: V gene, J gene, D gene, clone size, CDR3 DNA, CDR3 protein. A D gene is named only where the DNA matches it firmly. For some rows the clone size is stated as once, few or many, or as a class when expanded; others skip it.

V gene: TRBV7-9; J gene: TRBJ2-7; D gene: TRBD2; clone size: NA; CDR3 DNA: TGTGCCAGCAGCTTTGTGGGCGGGAGGGCCTACGAGCAGTACTTC; CDR3 protein: CASSFVGGRAYEQYF
V gene: TRBV11-2; J gene: TRBJ2-2; D gene: NA; clone size: NA; CDR3 DNA: TGTGCCAGCAGCTCTTGGGGCGGGGCGAACACCGGGGAGCTGTTTTTT; CDR3 protein: CASSSWGGANTGELFF
V gene: TRBV27; J gene: TRBJ1-3; D gene: TRBD1; clone size: NA; CDR3 DNA: TGTGCCAGCAGTCGCATGGCAGGGGGCGGAAACACCATATATTTT; CDR3 protein: CASSRMAGGGNTIYF
V gene: TRBV6-2/TRBV6-3; J gene: TRBJ1-4; D gene: NA; clone size: NA; CDR3 DNA: TGTGCCAGCAGTCATTTGGACAGTTCTAATGAAAAACTGTTTTTT; CDR3 protein: CASSHLDSSNEKLFF
V gene: TRBV15; J gene: TRBJ2-7; D gene: NA; clone size: NA; CDR3 DNA: TGTGCCACCAGCAGAGGAACGGGCGCCTACGAGCAGTACTTC; CDR3 protein: CATSRGTGAYEQYF
V gene: TRBV7-2; J gene: TRBJ1-2; D gene: NA; clone size: NA; CDR3 DNA: TGTGCCAGCAGCTTATCGGACAGCAACTATGGCTACACCTTC; CDR3 protein: CASSLSDSNYGYTF
V gene: TRBV28; J gene: TRBJ1-1; D gene: NA; clone size: once; CDR3 DNA: TGTGCCAGCAGTTTGGTTCGCACTGAAGCTTTCTTT; CDR3 protein: CASSLVRTEAFF
V gene: TRBV5-4; J gene: TRBJ1-5; D gene: NA; clone size: NA; CDR3 DNA: TGTGCCAGCAGCTGGGACGGAGGTAACAATCAGCCCCAGCATTTT; CDR3 protein: CASSWDGGNNQPQHF
V gene: TRBV27; J gene: TRBJ2-1; D gene: TRBD2; clone size: NA; CDR3 DNA: TGTGCCAGCAGTTGGACTAGCGGGAACAATGAGCAGTTCTTC; CDR3 protein: CASSWTSGNNEQFF
V gene: TRBV19; J gene: TRBJ1-1; D gene: NA; clone size: NA; CDR3 DNA: TGTGCCAGTAGTATAGAGACAGGCAGTGAAGCTTTCTTT; CDR3 protein: CASSIETGSEAFF
V gene: TRBV27; J gene: TRBJ1-2; D gene: NA; clone size: NA; CDR3 DNA: TGTGCCAGCAGTTTTTCCGAGTACGGTGGCTACACCTTC; CDR3 protein: CASSFSEYGGYTF
V gene: TRBV18; J gene: TRBJ1-3; D gene: NA; clone size: NA; CDR3 DNA: TGTGCCAGCTCACCACAACAGGGTAATGGAAACACCATATATTTT; CDR3 protein: CASSPQQGNGNTIYF
V gene: TRBV4-3; J gene: TRBJ1-1; D gene: TRBD1; clone size: once; CDR3 DNA: TGCGCCAGCAGCCAAGATTGGGACAGCTCCACTGAAGCTTTCTTT; CDR3 protein: CASSQDWDSSTEAFF
V gene: TRBV5-1; J gene: TRBJ2-7; D gene: TRBD1; clone size: NA; CDR3 DNA: TGCGCCAGCAGCTTGTCGGGACAGGGCCCCAACTACGAGCAGTACTTC; CDR3 protein: CASSLSGQGPNYEQYF
V gene: TRBV5-1; J gene: TRBJ2-4; D gene: TRBD1; clone size: NA; CDR3 DNA: TGCGCCAGCAGCCCGCTGACAGGGGATGGTGAAAGCATTCAGTACTTC; CDR3 protein: CASSPLTGDGESIQYF
V gene: TRBV4-2; J gene: TRBJ2-7; D gene: TRBD1; clone size: NA; CDR3 DNA: TGTGCCAGCAGCCAACTACCCGGGACAGAAGTCGTCTACGAGCAGTACTTC; CDR3 protein: CASSQLPGTEVVYEQYF
V gene: TRBV2; J gene: TRBJ1-5; D gene: TRBD1; clone size: NA; CDR3 DNA: TGTGCCAGCCGAGACAGGGACGTGGGTCAGCCCCAGCATTTT; CDR3 protein: CASRDRDVGQPQHF
V gene: TRBV30; J gene: TRBJ2-1; D gene: NA; clone size: NA; CDR3 DNA: TGTGCCTGGAGGGCCCCCGGAGGCGGGACTGGACACAATGAGCAGTTCTTC; CDR3 protein: CAWRAPGGGTGHNEQFF
V gene: TRBV5-6; J gene: TRBJ1-1; D gene: NA; clone size: NA; CDR3 DNA: TGTGCCAGCCTTTCTCGACTGAACACTGAAGCTTTCTTT; CDR3 protein: CASLSRLNTEAFF
V gene: TRBV19; J gene: TRBJ2-1; D gene: TRBD2; clone size: NA; CDR3 DNA: TGTGCCAGTAGCCCAGCGGGGGGGCTGTACAATGAGCAGTTCTTC; CDR3 protein: CASSPAGGLYNEQFF
V gene: TRBV7-3; J gene: TRBJ2-1; D gene: TRBD1; clone size: NA; CDR3 DNA: TGTGCCAGCAGCCAGGACAGGGGGCTCTACAATGAGCAGTTCTTC; CDR3 protein: CASSQDRGLYNEQFF
V gene: TRBV2; J gene: TRBJ2-4; D gene: NA; clone size: NA; CDR3 DNA: TGTGCCAGCAGTGAAGCTACCTCCGTAGGTAGCGGACAGTACTTC; CDR3 protein: CASSEATSVGSGQYF
V gene: TRBV3-1/TRBV3-2; J gene: TRBJ2-1; D gene: TRBD2; clone size: NA; CDR3 DNA: TGTGCCAGCTCCACTAGCGGGTACAATGAGCAGTTCTTC; CDR3 protein: CASSTSGYNEQFF
V gene: TRBV7-2; J gene: TRBJ1-5; D gene: NA; clone size: NA; CDR3 DNA: TGTGCCAGCAGCTTATGGGGTCAAGATCAGCCCCAGCATTTT; CDR3 protein: CASSLWGQDQPQHF
V gene: TRBV9; J gene: TRBJ2-5; D gene: NA; clone size: NA; CDR3 DNA: TGTGCCAGCAGCGTAGTTGACAGTTTATCGGAGACCCAGTACTTC; CDR3 protein: CASSVVDSLSETQYF
V gene: TRBV7-2; J gene: TRBJ2-7; D gene: NA; clone size: NA; CDR3 DNA: TGTGCCAGCAGCTTGGGGCGGGTAAACTACGAGCAGTACTTC; CDR3 protein: CASSLGRVNYEQYF
V gene: TRBV6-2/TRBV6-3; J gene: TRBJ2-6; D gene: NA; clone size: NA; CDR3 DNA: TGTGCCAGCAGTTACAGTGGCGGGGCCAACGTCCTGACTTTC; CDR3 protein: CASSYSGGANVLTF
V gene: TRBV5-5; J gene: TRBJ2-7; D gene: NA; clone size: NA; CDR3 DNA: TGTGCCAGCACGAAAGGGATTTCCTACGAGCAGTACTTC; CDR3 protein: CASTKGISYEQYF
V gene: TRBV10-3; J gene: TRBJ2-2; D gene: NA; clone size: NA; CDR3 DNA: TGTGCCATCGAGGGGGTTACCAACACCGGGGAGCTGTTTTTT; CDR3 protein: CAIEGVTNTGELFF
V gene: TRBV27; J gene: TRBJ2-5; D gene: NA; clone size: NA; CDR3 DNA: TGTGCCAGCAGTTTACTTTTGGGAGGTCGAGAGACCCAGTACTTC; CDR3 protein: CASSLLLGGRETQYF
V gene: TRBV7-2; J gene: TRBJ1-5; D gene: TRBD1; clone size: NA; CDR3 DNA: TGTGCCAGCAGCTTAGCTTGGACAGGGTCTGCTAGCAATCAGCCCCAGCATTTT; CDR3 protein: CASSLAWTGSASNQPQHF
V gene: TRBV9; J gene: TRBJ1-2; D gene: NA; clone size: NA; CDR3 DNA: TGTGCCAGCAGCGTATGGGGAAACTATGGCTACACCTTC; CDR3 protein: CASSVWGNYGYTF
V gene: TRBV12-3/TRBV12-4; J gene: TRBJ1-2; D gene: NA; clone size: NA; CDR3 DNA: TGTGCCAGCAGTTTAGCAGGATCCGGCTACACCTTC; CDR3 protein: CASSLAGSGYTF